Only a few counts were recorded for the clone carrying this TCR beta chain. Its antigen is not known. V lost 3 bases, J lost 4 bases, and 7 bases stayed unmatched. The CDR3 has 15 amino acids. CDR1 is LGHNA, CDR2 YNFKEQ, per germline. The data originate from a study of STAT5B mutations in CD4+ large granular lymphocyte leukemia. Overall study findings and caveats: Approximately 25% of private leukemic clonotypes occurred rarely in other patients' non-leukemic repertoires. TRBV06-family usage was enriched in top patient clones (8/27) versus controls (2/35).

Assay used: immunoSEQ multiplex PCR; TCRdb lists only in-frame clones, some missing. The sample has about 30,000 clones, under 85% seen once. The rearrangement uses TRBV4-2 and TRBJ1-1; 8 bases align to TRBD1. This clonotype originated in a human donor in good health. Sequencing was done on a sample of CD4+ T cells from blood buffy coats. The CDR3, as DNA: TGTGCCAGCAGCCACGGACAGGGTGGGTCCACTGAAGCTTTCTTT. This encodes CASSHGQGGSTEAFF.